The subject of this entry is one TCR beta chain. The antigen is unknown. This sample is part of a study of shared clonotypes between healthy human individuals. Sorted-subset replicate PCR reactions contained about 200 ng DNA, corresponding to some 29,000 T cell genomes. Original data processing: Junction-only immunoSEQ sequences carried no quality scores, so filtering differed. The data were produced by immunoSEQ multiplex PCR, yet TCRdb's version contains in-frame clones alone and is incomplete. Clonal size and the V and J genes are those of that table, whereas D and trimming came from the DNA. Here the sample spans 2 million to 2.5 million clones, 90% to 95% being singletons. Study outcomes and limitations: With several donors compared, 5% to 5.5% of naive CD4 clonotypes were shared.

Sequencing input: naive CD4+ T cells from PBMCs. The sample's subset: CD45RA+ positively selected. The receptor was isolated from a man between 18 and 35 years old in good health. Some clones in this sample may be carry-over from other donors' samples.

The CDR3 DNA is TGTGCCAGCACTTCCCCAGGGTCCTACGAGCAGTACTTC. It encodes CASTSPGSYEQYF. The chain links TRBV27 to TRBJ2-7, with D possibly matching TRBD1 (5 bases). Looked up from germline, CDR1 is MNHEY and CDR2 is SMNVEV (reference sequence). Trimming took off 7 bases at V and 1 base at J, with 11 bases between the two ends. This CDR3 has 13 amino acids.